Listed here are 7 T cell receptor beta chains from one sample, sequenced in a study of shared clonotypes between healthy human individuals (dated by TCRdb to 2018 to 2020). Library construction relied on the immunoSEQ multiplex PCR assay. TCRdb obtained this table from immuneACCESS and retained in-frame rearrangements with V and J assigned. These tables miss some clones; where compared with another copy, unresolved V genes account for less than half of the shortfall, and the remainder is unexplained. The sample profile shows some 1.4 million clones; more than 95% of them were found once. Roughly 1.2% of the sample belongs to the ten largest clones. The sample taken for sequencing was naive CD4+ T cells sorted from blood. The sample's cell subset or site, from its label and the paper: CD45RA+ positively selected. These receptor sequences come from a man younger than 40 in good health.

The chain recombines TRBV5-6 with TRBJ2-2, with 8 bases identical to TRBD1. Germline values: CDR1 SGHDT, CDR2 YYEEEE. Trimming removed 6 bases from V and 0 bases from J; junction bases left unmatched: 4. The CDR3 sequence is 15 residues long. CDR3 sequence: CASTRGPSNTGELFF. CDR3 in DNA: TGTGCCAGCACCAGGGGGCCCTCGAACACCGGGGAGCTGTTTTTT.

V usage is TRBV13 and J usage is TRBJ2-7; 16 bases are a match to TRBD2. Per germline, CDR1 PRHDT and CDR2 FYEKMQ (reference sequence). V lost 3 bases, J lost 3 bases, and 14 bases stayed unmatched. The CDR3 is 20 amino acids. CDR3 DNA: TGTGCCAGCAGCTTGAGGGGACCGGGACTAGCGGGAGGGACTGGCTACGAGCAGTACTTC. Residues: CASSLRGPGLAGGTGYEQYF.

The CDR3 reads CASSLGWNTGELFF. The CDR3, as DNA: TGTGCCAGCAGCTTAGGGTGGAACACCGGGGAGCTGTTTTTT. The rearrangement links TRBV7-2 to TRBJ2-2; D call uncertain. This CDR3 region has 14 residues. V was shortened by 1 base and J by 1 base, with 4 bases between the two germline ends. From germline, CDR1 is SGHTA and CDR2 FQGNSA.

This chain uses TRBV25-1 with TRBJ2-1; D is ambiguous. The germline V and J ends were trimmed by 5 bases and 6 bases, with 8 bases remaining between them. Per germline, CDR1 MGHDK and CDR2 SYGVNS. The CDR3 sequence is 12 residues long. This CDR3 reads CASSPTFNEQFF. The CDR3 DNA reads as TGTGCCAGCAGTCCAACCTTCAATGAGCAGTTCTTC.

This chain connects TRBV7-7 to TRBJ2-2, with D possibly matching TRBD2 (6 bases). The length of the CDR3 is 13 residues. The V gene's germline CDR1 is SSHAT and CDR2 FNYEAQ (reference sequence). The V end was cut by 5 bases, the J end by 6 bases, with 10 bases between. CDR3 nucleotides: TGTGCCAGCAGCCTAACTAGCTCCGGGGAGCTGTTTTTT. This gives the protein CASSLTSSGELFF.

This clone was picked up one time. This chain connects TRBV30 to TRBJ2-3; the match to TRBD1 covers 8 bases. CDR3 length: 13 residues. CDR1 is GTSNPN and CDR2 is SVGIG in the germline V gene (reference sequence). J was trimmed by 1 base and V by 5 bases; bases with no gene match: 2. Here the CDR3 DNA reads TGTGCCTGGGGGACAGGAGGCACAGATACGCAGTATTTT. Its protein is CAWGTGGTDTQYF.

This sequence joins TRBV7-3 and TRBJ2-3; 9 nucleotides match TRBD2. CDR3 length equals 16 residues. With V trimmed by 3 bases and J by 1 base, 5 bases remained unmatched. Germline V lookup: CDR1 SGHTA, CDR2 FQGTGA. CDR3: CASSFIAGEGTDTQYF. CDR3 bases: TGTGCCAGCAGCTTCATAGCGGGAGAGGGCACAGATACGCAGTATTTT.